Listed here are 19 T cell receptor beta chains from one sample, sequenced in a study of Ad26.COV2.S vaccination and SARS-CoV-2 variants. Produced via immunoSEQ multiplex PCR; TCRdb's table is partial and in-frame only. The sample lists just over 350,000 clones; around 92% were seen once. The sequenced sample was peripheral blood, obtained after recovery from COVID-19. The receptors derive from a human donor who had recovered from COVID-19.

V and J are TRBV7-2 and TRBJ2-5, with 7 bases that match TRBD2. V dropped 0 bases and J dropped 5; count of bases not matched to a gene: 9. The germline V gene encodes CDR1 SGHTA and CDR2 FQGNSA. The CDR3 is made up of 16 amino acids. CDR3 in amino acids: CASSLAGATSMETQYF. Written as DNA, the CDR3 is TGTGCCAGCAGCTTAGCAGGGGCGACTAGCATGGAGACCCAGTACTTC.

In this sample, this clone turned up once. The chain has TRBV5-6 and TRBJ1-2, with a weak D call TRBD1 (5 bases). V dropped 6 bases and J dropped 2 bases, with 17 bases sitting between them. CDR3 length: 15 residues. Germline V gene sequence: CDR1 SGHDT, CDR2 YYEEEE. The CDR3 protein is CASMRNEGINYGYTF. DNA for the CDR3: TGTGCCAGCATGCGGAACGAGGGGATAAACTATGGCTACACCTTC.

The rearrangement joins TRBV6-1 to TRBJ2-7, with 9 bases matching TRBD1. The V gene end was trimmed by 2 bases and the J gene end by 5 bases; junction bases not matched to a gene: 13. There are 17 residues in the CDR3. Germline V lookup: CDR1 MNHNS, CDR2 SASEGT. The CDR3 spells CASSESTGGLVFDEQYF. CDR3 coding DNA: TGTGCCAGCAGTGAATCGACAGGGGGTCTAGTTTTCGACGAGCAGTACTTC.

The rearrangement joins TRBV19 to TRBJ2-7; 12 bases map to TRBD2. The CDR3 has 15 residues. Germline CDR1 reads LNHDA; CDR2 reads SQIVND (reference sequence). V was clipped by 2 bases and J by 6 bases; unmatched bases: 5. The CDR3 DNA reads TGTGCCAGTAGTATACTAGCGGGGGGGCCAGGCGAGCAGTACTTC. Its protein product is CASSILAGGPGEQYF.

The chain recombines TRBV6-2 or TRBV6-3 with TRBJ1-6; D is perhaps TRBD1 (6 bases). Trimming stripped 6 bases from V and 6 bases from J, with 18 bases between. The germline CDR1 and CDR2 sequences are MNHEY and SVGEGT. The CDR3 has 16 residues. The CDR3 protein is CASSPLGGNINSPLHF. The CDR3 nucleotides read TGTGCCAGCAGCCCTCTGGGGGGCAATATTAATTCACCCCTCCACTTT.

V and J are TRBV12-5 and TRBJ1-1; D is perhaps TRBD1 (6 bases). The V gene lost 5 bases and the J gene lost 7 bases, with 17 bases spanning the gap. Germline loops: CDR1 LGHNT, CDR2 FRNRAP. The CDR3 is 14 residues long. CDR3 nucleotide sequence: TGTGCTAGTGGTCCTGGATGGACAGCTCGTGAAGCTTTCTTT. This codes for CASGPGWTAREAFF.

V gene TRBV6-1 combines with J gene TRBJ2-3, with TRBD2 identical over 9 bases. This CDR3 contains 16 residues. V lost 2 bases and J lost 1; bases outside the gene matches: 4. The germline CDR1 and CDR2 sequences are MNHNS and SASEGT. This CDR3 reads CASSEPIAGGTDTQYF. The CDR3 DNA reads as TGTGCCAGCAGTGAACCGATAGCGGGGGGCACAGATACGCAGTATTTT.

This rearrangement joins TRBV4-1 to TRBJ1-2; the D gene is possibly TRBD1 (5 bases). Germline V lookup: CDR1 MGHRA, CDR2 YSYEKL. V lost 0 bases to trimming and J lost 3 bases, with 11 bases between them. The CDR3 contains 15 residues. CDR3: CASSQDLGHYYGYTF. CDR3 nucleotide sequence: TGCGCCAGCAGCCAAGATCTAGGACACTACTATGGCTACACCTTC.

The rearrangement joins TRBV18 to TRBJ2-3; 9 bases align to TRBD1. Germline trimming cut 3 bases from V and 6 bases from J; bases unmatched to any gene: 7. CDR3 size: 15 residues. Germline assignment: CDR1 KGHSH and CDR2 LQKENI. CDR3 amino acids: CASSPTGGPKDTQYF. CDR3 nucleotides: TGTGCCAGCTCACCGACAGGGGGTCCCAAGGATACGCAGTATTTT.

The CDR3 region has the DNA TGTGCCACCAGTGTTGCAGGTGAACCCTACGAGCAGTACTTC. It yields the protein CATSVAGEPYEQYF. The chain recombines TRBV24-1 with TRBJ2-7; D not certain. Trimming stripped 5 bases from V and 2 bases from J, with 12 bases between. The CDR3 runs 14 residues. CDR1 KGHDR and CDR2 SFDVKD come from the germline V gene.

CDR3 amino acids: CASSRATTNYGYTF. DNA for the CDR3: TGTGCCAGCAGCCGGGCCACCACTAACTATGGCTACACCTTC. The chain has TRBV6-5 and TRBJ1-2; no firm D call. The CDR3 covers 14 residues. Per the germline V gene, CDR1 is MNHEY and CDR2 is SVGAGI. With 6 bases removed from V and 0 bases from J, the gap between germline ends came to 11 bases.

This sequence joins TRBV14 and TRBJ1-1, with D perhaps TRBD1 (5 bases). Germline CDR1 and CDR2: SGHDN and FVKESK. The CDR3 totals 18 residues. V dropped 0 bases and J dropped 1 base, with 18 bases sitting between them. CDR3 sequence: CASSQDPVRGRGNTEAFF. Here the CDR3 DNA reads TGTGCCAGCAGCCAAGATCCAGTAAGGGGCCGGGGGAACACTGAAGCTTTCTTT. Based on the CDR3 plus reference TRBV14 and TRBJ1-1, the full variable domain is EAGVTQFPSHSVIEKGQTVTLRCDPISGHDNLYWYRRVMGKEIKFLLHFVKESKQDESGMPNNRFLAERTGGTYSTLKVQPAELEDSGVYFCASSQDPVRGRGNTEAFFGQGTRLTVV.

The chain joins TRBV5-1 to TRBJ2-7, with 9 bases matching TRBD1. This CDR3 is built from 14 residues. CDR1 and CDR2 (germline): SGHRS, YFSETQ. The V segment lost 8 bases and the J segment 7 bases; nucleotides outside the gene matches: 13. Written as DNA, the CDR3 is TGCGCCAGTAGCCCGGGACAGGGCTCTAAAGAGCAGTACTTC. As protein: CASSPGQGSKEQYF.

The rearrangement links TRBV7-9 to TRBJ2-1; no reliable D call. This CDR3 region has 13 residues. Between the trimmed V and J ends, which lost 2 bases and 10 bases, there was a span of 12 bases. Germline loops: CDR1 SEHNR, CDR2 FQNEAQ (reference sequence). CDR3 residues: CASSLNKPEEQFF. As DNA, the CDR3 is TGTGCCAGCAGCTTAAACAAACCGGAGGAGCAGTTCTTC.

Written as DNA, the CDR3 is TGCGCCAGCAGCTTATGGGACGGTAGCACAGATACGCAGTATTTT. Encoded protein: CASSLWDGSTDTQYF. V usage is TRBV5-1 and J usage is TRBJ2-3; D possibly uses TRBD1 or TRBD2 (5 bases each). Trimming pared 2 bases from V and 0 bases from J, leaving 10 bases between. The CDR3 sequence is 15 residues long. The germline V gene has CDR1 SGHRS and CDR2 YFSETQ.

The chain carries TRBV29-1 and TRBJ2-1; D remains ambiguous. CDR1 and CDR2 from the germline V gene are SQVTM and ANQGSEA. This CDR3 comprises 16 residues. With 0 bases removed from V and 0 bases from J, the gap between germline ends came to 12 bases. Written as DNA, the CDR3 is TGCAGCGTTGAAGATCCGGAGATGAGCTCCTACAATGAGCAGTTCTTC. Protein sequence: CSVEDPEMSSYNEQFF.

This rearrangement joins TRBV20-1 to TRBJ1-1, with a possible D match to TRBD1 (6 bases). CDR1 and CDR2 from the germline V gene are DFQATT and SNEGSKA (reference sequence). The CDR3 spans 14 residues. Trimming left V 3 bases short and J 3 bases short, with 14 bases between. This chain's CDR3 is CSASLGGLDTEAFF. The CDR3 coding sequence is TGCAGTGCTAGTTTGGGGGGCTTGGACACTGAAGCTTTCTTT.

The chain recombines TRBV7-9 with TRBJ1-1; TRBD1 aligns across 9 bases. V shed 5 bases, J shed 8 bases, and the junction held 6 bases outside the gene matches. The CDR3 sequence is 13 residues long. Germline CDR1 and CDR2: SEHNR and FQNEAQ (reference sequence). The CDR3 reads CASSPQGTGEAFF. The DNA for the CDR3 is TGTGCCAGCAGCCCACAAGGGACAGGGGAAGCTTTCTTT.

This chain connects TRBV6-5 to TRBJ1-5, with D possibly TRBD1 on 5 matching bases. Germline-derived CDR1 and CDR2 are MNHEY and SVGAGI. Between the trimmed V and J ends, which lost 6 bases and 7 bases, there was a span of 16 bases. The CDR3 consists of 14 residues. The chain's CDR3 is CASSAPQGEQPQHF. Here the CDR3 DNA reads TGTGCCAGCAGCGCCCCCCAGGGTGAACAGCCCCAGCATTTT.